This TCR beta chain was retrieved from a study of blood T cells in healthy people across ages. Study summary: About one barcoded beta molecule per two T cells came from capture by template switching.

Germline values: CDR1 DFQATT, CDR2 SNEGSKA (reference sequence). V was pared by 3 bases and J by 1 base, with 13 bases between. The CDR3 has 15 amino acids. Study-wide results and caveats: Roughly linear declines in TCR beta diversity per million T cells occurred with age. A conclusive naive versus antigen-experienced comparison was prevented by the unsorted PBMCs.

The use of a sample-barcoded 5' primer and a J-beta primer mix characterized a second PCR of roughly 7 to 11 cycles. TCRdb re-derived calls from the 5' RACE reads in MiXCR, one entry per CDR3 protein. The sample lists some 1.6 million distinct CDR3 sequences; 30% to 40% were seen once. About this clonotype itself: Its target is unknown.

Sample: blood. The genes are TRBV20-1 and TRBJ1-5; a possible D gene is TRBD1 (5 bases). This receptor was obtained from a woman aged 30 to 39 in good health. The CDR3 coding sequence is TGCAGTGCTAGCGAGTGGGGGGGGAGCAATCAGCCCCAGCATTTT. It translates to CSASEWGGSNQPQHF.